This T cell receptor (beta chain) originates from a study of human T cells and chemical hapten exposure. The time point here: pre-sensitization, week 0. As to treatment: therapeutic diphenylcyclopropenone sensitization with weekly scalp DPC. TCRdb called the RACE reads again in MiXCR, with one record for every CDR3 protein. The table has around 330,000 distinct CDR3 sequences, around 5% seen once; the top ten hold about 8.7%. In its sample, this clonotype was seen many times. CDR3 length: 19 amino acids. The germline V gene has CDR1 SGDLS and CDR2 YYNGEE. The junction had 12 bases not matched to a gene; V was cut back by 4 bases and J by 0 bases.

This sequence joins TRBV9 and TRBJ1-3, with TRBD1 matching over 11 bases. The TCR sequence derives from a woman aged 18-35 years with alopecia areata. Some clones in this sample may be carry-over from other donors' samples. The material was whole blood, obtained in connection with sensitization to the hapten diphenylcyclopropenone (DPC). CDR3 coding DNA: TGTGCCAGCAGCCCTACCGGGACAGGGGGACTGTTCTCTGGAAACACCATATATTTT. It yields the protein CASSPTGTGGLFSGNTIYF. Full variable domain (rest looked up from reference TRBV9 and TRBJ1-3): DSGVTQTPKHLITATGQRVTLRCSPRSGDLSVYWYQQSLDQGLQFLIQYYNGEERAKGNILERFSAQQFPDLHSELNLSSLELGDSALYFCASSPTGTGGLFSGNTIYFGEGSWLTVV.